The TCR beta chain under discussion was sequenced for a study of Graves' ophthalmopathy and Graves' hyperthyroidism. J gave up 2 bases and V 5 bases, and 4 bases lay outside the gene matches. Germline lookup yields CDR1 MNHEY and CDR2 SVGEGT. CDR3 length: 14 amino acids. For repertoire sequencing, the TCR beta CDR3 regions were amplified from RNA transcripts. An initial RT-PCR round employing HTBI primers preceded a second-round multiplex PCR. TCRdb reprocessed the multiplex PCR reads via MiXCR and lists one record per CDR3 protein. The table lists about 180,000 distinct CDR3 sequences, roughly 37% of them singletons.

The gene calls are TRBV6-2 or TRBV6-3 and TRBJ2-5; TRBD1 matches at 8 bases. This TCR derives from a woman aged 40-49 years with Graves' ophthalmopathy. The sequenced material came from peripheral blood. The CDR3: CASSPWTGQETQYF. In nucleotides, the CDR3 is TGTGCCAGCAGTCCTTGGACAGGGCAAGAGACCCAGTACTTC.